The source of this TCR beta chain is a study of T cells in Graves' hyperthyroidism and ophthalmopathy. Germline-derived CDR1 and CDR2 are ENHRY and SYGVKD. CDR3 size: 13 residues. The V end was cut by 11 bases, the J end by 2 bases, with 16 bases between. TCR beta CDR3 regions were amplified from RNA transcripts. HTBI primers were used for first-round RT-PCR of the TCR CDR3. TCRdb used MiXCR to reprocess the multiplex PCR reads, holding one entry per CDR3 protein. The sample consists of roughly 800,000 distinct CDR3 sequences, 38% of them appearing once. Any patient presenting with uncontrolled infection, other autoimmune disease, pregnancy or lactation was left out. Based on clinical symptoms, serum thyroxine and TRAb, thyroid ultrasound and orbital computed tomography, diagnoses were reached.

Material: blood. The receptor was derived from a man aged 18 to 30 with Graves' hyperthyroidism. V is TRBV10-3 and J is TRBJ2-7; no clear D gene. This CDR3 is CAVHIDGPYEQYF. As DNA, the CDR3 is TGTGCCGTCCACATCGACGGTCCCTACGAGCAGTACTTC.